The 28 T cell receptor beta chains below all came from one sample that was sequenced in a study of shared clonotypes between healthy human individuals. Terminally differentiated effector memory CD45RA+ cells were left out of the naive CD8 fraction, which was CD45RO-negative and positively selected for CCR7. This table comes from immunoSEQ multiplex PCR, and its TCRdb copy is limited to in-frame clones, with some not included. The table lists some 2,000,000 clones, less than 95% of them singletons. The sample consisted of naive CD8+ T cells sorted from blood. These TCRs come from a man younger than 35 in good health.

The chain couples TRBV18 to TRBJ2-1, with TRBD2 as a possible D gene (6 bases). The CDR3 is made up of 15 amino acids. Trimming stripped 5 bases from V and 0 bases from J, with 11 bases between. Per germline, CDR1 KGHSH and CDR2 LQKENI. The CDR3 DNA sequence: TGTGCCAGCTCATTGGACGGGAGCTCCTACAATGAGCAGTTCTTC. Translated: CASSLDGSSYNEQFF.

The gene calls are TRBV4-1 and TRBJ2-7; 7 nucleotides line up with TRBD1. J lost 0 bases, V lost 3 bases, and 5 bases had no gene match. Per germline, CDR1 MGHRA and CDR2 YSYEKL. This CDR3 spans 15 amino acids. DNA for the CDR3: TGCGCCAGCAGCCATTCCGGGACAGTCTCCTACGAGCAGTACTTC. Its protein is CASSHSGTVSYEQYF.

In nucleotides, the CDR3 is TGTGCCAGCACCGAAAGGCTCGAGGGGGCTTACAATGAGCAGTTCTTC. Its protein product is CASTERLEGAYNEQFF. The J gene is TRBJ2-1, the V gene TRBV2; 7 bases map to TRBD1. The CDR3 has 16 amino acids. Losses at the gene ends were 7 bases for V and 4 bases for J; bases not matched to a gene: 13. Per germline, CDR1 SNHLY and CDR2 FYNNEI.

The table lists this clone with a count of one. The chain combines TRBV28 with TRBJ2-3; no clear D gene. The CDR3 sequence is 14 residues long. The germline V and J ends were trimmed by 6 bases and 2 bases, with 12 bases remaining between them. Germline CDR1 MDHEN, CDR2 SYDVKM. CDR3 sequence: CASSQSLLTDTQYF. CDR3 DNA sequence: TGTGCCAGCAGCCAGAGCTTACTCACAGATACGCAGTATTTT.

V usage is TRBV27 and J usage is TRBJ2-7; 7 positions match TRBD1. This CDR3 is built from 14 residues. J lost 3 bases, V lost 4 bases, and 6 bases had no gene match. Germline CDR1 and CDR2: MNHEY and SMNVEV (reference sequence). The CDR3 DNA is TGTGCCAGCAGTTACAGGGGATCAATCTACGAGCAGTACTTC. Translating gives CASSYRGSIYEQYF.

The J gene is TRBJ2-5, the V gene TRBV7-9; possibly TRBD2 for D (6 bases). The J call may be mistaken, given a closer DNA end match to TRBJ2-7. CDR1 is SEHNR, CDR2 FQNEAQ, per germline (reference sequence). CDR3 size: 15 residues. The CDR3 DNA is TGTGCCAGCAGTACCACGTACGGGGGTAGGGGCGAGCAGTACTTC. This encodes CASSTTYGGRGEQYF.

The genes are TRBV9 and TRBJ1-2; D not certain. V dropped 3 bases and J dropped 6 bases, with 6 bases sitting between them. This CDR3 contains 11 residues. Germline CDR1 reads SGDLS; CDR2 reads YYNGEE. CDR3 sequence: CASSAVHGYTF. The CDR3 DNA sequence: TGTGCCAGCAGCGCCGTACATGGCTACACCTTC.

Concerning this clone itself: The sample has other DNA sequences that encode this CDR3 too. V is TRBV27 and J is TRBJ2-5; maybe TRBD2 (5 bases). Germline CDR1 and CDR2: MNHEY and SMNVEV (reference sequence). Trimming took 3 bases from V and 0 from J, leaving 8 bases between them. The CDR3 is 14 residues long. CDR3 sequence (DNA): TGTGCCAGCAGTTTTAGAGGGTACCAAGAGACCCAGTACTTC. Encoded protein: CASSFRGYQETQYF.

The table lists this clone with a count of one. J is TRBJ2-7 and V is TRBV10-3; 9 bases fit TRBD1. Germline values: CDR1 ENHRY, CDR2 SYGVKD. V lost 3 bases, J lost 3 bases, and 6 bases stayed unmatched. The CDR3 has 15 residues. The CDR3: CAISEDRGEYYEQYF. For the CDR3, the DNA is TGTGCCATCAGTGAAGACAGGGGGGAATACTACGAGCAGTACTTC.

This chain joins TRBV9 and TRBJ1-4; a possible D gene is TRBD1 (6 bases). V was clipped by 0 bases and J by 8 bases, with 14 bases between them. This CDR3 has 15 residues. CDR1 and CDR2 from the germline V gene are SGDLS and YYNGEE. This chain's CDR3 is CASSVGQGTSEKLFF. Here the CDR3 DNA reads TGTGCCAGCAGCGTAGGTCAGGGGACAAGCGAAAAACTGTTTTTT.

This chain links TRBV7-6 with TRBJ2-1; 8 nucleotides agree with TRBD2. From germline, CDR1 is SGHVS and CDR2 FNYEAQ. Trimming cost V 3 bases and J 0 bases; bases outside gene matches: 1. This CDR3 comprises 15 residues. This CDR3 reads CASSFSGDSYNEQFF. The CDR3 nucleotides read TGTGCCAGCAGCTTTAGCGGGGACTCCTACAATGAGCAGTTCTTC.

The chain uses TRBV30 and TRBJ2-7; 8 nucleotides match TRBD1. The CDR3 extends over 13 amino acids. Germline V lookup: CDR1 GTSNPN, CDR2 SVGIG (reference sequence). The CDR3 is CAMTTGVVHEQYF. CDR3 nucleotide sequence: TGTGCGATGACGACAGGGGTTGTCCACGAGCAGTACTTC.

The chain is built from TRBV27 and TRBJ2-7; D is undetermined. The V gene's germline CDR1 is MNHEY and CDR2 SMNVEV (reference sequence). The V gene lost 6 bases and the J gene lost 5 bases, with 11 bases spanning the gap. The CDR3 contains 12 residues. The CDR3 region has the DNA TGTGCCAGCAGCCCCGGATCCGACGAGCAGTACTTC. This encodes CASSPGSDEQYF.

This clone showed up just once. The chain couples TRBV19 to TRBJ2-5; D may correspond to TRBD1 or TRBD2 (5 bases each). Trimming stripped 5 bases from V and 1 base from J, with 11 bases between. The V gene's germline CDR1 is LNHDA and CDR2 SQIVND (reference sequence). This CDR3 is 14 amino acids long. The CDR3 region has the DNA TGTGCCAGTAGTCTACTGGGACCCCAAGAGACCCAGTACTTC. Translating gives CASSLLGPQETQYF.

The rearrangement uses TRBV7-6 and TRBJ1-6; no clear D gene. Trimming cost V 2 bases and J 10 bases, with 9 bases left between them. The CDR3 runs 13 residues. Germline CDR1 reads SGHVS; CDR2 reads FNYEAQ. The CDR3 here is CASSLSGTSPLHF. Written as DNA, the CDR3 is TGTGCCAGCAGCTTATCCGGAACATCACCCCTCCACTTT.

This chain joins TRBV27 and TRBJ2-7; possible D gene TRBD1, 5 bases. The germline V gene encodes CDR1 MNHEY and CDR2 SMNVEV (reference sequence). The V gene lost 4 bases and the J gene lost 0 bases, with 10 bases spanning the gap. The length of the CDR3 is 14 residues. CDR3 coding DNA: TGTGCCAGCAGTTACAGGCTTAGCTCCTACGAGCAGTACTTC. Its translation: CASSYRLSSYEQYF.

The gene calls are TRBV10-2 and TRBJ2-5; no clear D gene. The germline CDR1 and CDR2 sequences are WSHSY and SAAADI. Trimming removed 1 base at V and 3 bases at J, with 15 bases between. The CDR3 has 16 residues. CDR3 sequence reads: CASSELGLAREETQYF. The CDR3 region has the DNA TGCGCCAGCAGTGAGTTGGGGTTAGCCCGAGAAGAGACCCAGTACTTC.

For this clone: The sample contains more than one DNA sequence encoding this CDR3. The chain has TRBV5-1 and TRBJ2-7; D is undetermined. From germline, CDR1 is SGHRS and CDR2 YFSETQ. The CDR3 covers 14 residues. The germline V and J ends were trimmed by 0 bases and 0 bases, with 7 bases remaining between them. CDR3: CASSLGSSSYEQYF. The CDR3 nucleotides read TGCGCCAGCAGCTTGGGGTCAAGCTCCTACGAGCAGTACTTC.

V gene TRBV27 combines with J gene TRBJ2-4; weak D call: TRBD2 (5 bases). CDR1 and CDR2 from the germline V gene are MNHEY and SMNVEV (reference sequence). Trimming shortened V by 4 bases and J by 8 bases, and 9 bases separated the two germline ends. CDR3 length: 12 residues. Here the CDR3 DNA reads TGTGCCAGCAGTTCGGGGTTCTACATTCAGTACTTC. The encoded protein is CASSSGFYIQYF.

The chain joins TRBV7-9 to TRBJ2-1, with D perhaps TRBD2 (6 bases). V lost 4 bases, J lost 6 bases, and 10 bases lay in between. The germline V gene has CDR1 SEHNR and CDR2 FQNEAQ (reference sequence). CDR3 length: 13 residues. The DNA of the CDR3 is TGTGCCAGCAGCTCGGGGGAACGCAATGAGCAGTTCTTC. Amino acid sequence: CASSSGERNEQFF.

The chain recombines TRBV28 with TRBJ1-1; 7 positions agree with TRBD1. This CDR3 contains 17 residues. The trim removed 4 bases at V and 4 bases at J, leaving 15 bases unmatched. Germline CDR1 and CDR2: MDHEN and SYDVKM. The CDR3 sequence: CASSSMEVQGLGTEAFF. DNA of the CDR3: TGTGCCAGCAGTTCTATGGAGGTACAGGGGTTGGGCACTGAAGCTTTCTTT.

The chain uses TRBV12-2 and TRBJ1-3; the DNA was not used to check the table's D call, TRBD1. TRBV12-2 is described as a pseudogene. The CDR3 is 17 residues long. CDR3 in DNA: TGTGCAAGTCGCTTAGTCGGTAGGGGGCGGCGAGGAAACACCATATATTTT. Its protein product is CASRLVGRGRRGNTIYF.

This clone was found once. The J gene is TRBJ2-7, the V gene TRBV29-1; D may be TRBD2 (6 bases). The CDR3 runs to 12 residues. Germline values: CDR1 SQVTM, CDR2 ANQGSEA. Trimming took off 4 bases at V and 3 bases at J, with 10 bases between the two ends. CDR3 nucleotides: TGCAGCGTTGGGCGGGATGGCTACGAGCAGTACTTC. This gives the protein CSVGRDGYEQYF.

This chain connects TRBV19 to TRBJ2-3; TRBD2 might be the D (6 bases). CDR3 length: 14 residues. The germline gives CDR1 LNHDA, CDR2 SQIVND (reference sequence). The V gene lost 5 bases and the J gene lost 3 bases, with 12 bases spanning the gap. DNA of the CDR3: TGTGCCAGTAGTCCTTGGGCGGGGACAGATACGCAGTATTTT. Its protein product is CASSPWAGTDTQYF.

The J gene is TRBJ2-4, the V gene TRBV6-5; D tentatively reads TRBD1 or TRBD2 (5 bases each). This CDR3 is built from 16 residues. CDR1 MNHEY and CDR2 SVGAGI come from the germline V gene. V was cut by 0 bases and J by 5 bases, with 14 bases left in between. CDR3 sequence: CASSYSIFGGENIQYF. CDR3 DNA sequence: TGTGCCAGCAGTTACTCGATTTTTGGGGGAGAAAACATTCAGTACTTC.

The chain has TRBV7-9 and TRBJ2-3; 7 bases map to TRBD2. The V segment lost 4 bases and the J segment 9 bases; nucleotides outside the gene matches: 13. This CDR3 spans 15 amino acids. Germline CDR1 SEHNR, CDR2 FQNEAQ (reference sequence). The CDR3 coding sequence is TGTGCCAGCAGCTCAAGGGAGGGAGATTGGGTAACGCAGTATTTT. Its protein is CASSSREGDWVTQYF. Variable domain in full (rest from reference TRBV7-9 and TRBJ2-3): DTGVSQNPRHKITKRGQNVTFRCDPISEHNRLYWYRQTLGQGPEFLTYFQNEAQLEKSRLLSDRFSAERPKGSFSTLEIQRTEQGDSAMYLCASSSREGDWVTQYFGPGTRLTVL.

The DNA for the CDR3 is TGCGCCAGCAGTGATCGACTAGCGGGAAGTTACTCCTACAATGAGCAGTTCTTC. Residues: CASSDRLAGSYSYNEQFF. The genes are TRBV10-2 and TRBJ2-1; 11 positions agree with TRBD2. This CDR3 has 18 residues. The germline V gene has CDR1 WSHSY and CDR2 SAAADI. J was trimmed by 0 bases and V by 3 bases; bases with no gene match: 7.

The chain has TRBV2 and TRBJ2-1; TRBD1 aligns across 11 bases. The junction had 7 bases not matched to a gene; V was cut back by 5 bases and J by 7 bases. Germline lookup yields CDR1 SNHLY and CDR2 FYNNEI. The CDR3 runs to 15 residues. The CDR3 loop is CASSSGQGALNEQFF. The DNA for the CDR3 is TGTGCCAGCAGTAGCGGACAGGGGGCCTTGAATGAGCAGTTCTTC.